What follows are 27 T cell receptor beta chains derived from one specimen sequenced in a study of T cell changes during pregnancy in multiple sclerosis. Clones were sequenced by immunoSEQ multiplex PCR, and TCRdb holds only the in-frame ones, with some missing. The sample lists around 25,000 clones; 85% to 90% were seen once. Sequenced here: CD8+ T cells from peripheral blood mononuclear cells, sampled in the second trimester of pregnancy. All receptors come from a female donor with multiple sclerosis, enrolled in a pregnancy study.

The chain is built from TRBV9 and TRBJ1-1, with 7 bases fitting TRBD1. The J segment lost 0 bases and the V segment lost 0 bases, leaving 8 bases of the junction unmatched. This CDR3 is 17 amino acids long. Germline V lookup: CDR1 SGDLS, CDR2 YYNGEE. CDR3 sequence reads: CASSVGAGGFLNTEAFF. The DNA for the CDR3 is TGTGCCAGCAGCGTAGGCGCAGGGGGATTTTTGAACACTGAAGCTTTCTTT.

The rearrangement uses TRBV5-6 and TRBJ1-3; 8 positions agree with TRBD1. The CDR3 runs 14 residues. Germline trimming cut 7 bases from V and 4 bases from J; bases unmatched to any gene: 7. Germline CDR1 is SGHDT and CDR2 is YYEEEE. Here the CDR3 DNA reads TGTGCCAGCGCCCGCGGGGACAGGGGAAACACCATATATTTT. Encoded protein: CASARGDRGNTIYF.

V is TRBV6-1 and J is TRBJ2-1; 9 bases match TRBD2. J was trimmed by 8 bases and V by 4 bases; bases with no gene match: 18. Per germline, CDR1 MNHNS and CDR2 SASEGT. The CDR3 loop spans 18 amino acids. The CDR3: CASSGGRLGLAGTDEQFF. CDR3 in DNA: TGTGCCAGCAGTGGGGGTCGTCTAGGGCTAGCGGGGACCGATGAGCAGTTCTTC.

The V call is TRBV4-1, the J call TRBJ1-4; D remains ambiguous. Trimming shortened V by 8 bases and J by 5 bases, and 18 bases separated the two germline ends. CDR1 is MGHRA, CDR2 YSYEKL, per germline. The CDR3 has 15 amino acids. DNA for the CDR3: TGCGCCAGCTCCCAGGACGGACTCCCCAATGAAAAACTGTTTTTT. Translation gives CASSQDGLPNEKLFF.

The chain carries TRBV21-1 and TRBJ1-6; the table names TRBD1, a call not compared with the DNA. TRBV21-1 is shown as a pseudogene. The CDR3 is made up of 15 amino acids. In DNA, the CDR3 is TGTGCCAGACTTCCCCGGGGACAGATTAATTCACCCCTCCACTTT. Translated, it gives CARLPRGQINSPLHF.

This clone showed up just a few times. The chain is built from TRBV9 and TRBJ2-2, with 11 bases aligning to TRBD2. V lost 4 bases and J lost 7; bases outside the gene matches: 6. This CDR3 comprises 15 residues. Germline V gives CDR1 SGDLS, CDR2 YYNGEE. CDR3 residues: CASSPVAGGHGELFF. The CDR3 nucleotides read TGTGCCAGCAGCCCAGTAGCGGGGGGGCACGGGGAGCTGTTTTTT.

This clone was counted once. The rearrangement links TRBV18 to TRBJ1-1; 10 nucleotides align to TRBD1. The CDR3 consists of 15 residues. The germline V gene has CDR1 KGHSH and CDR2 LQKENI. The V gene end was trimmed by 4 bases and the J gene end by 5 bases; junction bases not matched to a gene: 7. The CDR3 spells CASSQGQGSLTEAFF. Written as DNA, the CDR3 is TGTGCCAGCTCACAGGGACAGGGGAGTTTGACTGAAGCTTTCTTT. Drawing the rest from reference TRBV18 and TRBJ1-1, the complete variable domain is NAGVMQNPRHLVRRRGQEARLRCSPMKGHSHVYWYRQLPEEGLKFMVYLQKENIIDESGMPKERFSAEFPKEGPSILRIQQVVRGDSAAYFCASSQGQGSLTEAFFGQGTRLTVV.

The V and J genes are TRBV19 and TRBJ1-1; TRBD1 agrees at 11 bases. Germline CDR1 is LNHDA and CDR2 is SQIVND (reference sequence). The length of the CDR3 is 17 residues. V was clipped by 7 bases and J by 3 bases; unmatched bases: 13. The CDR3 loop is CASNDRDRGKKDTEAFF. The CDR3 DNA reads TGTGCCAGTAATGACCGGGACAGGGGGAAGAAGGACACTGAAGCTTTCTTT.

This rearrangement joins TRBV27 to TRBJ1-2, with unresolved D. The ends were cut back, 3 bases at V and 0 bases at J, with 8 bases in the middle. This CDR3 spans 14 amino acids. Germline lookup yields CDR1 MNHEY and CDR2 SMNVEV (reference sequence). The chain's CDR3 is CASSFQRSNYGYTF. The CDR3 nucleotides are TGTGCCAGCAGTTTTCAGCGGTCTAACTATGGCTACACCTTC.

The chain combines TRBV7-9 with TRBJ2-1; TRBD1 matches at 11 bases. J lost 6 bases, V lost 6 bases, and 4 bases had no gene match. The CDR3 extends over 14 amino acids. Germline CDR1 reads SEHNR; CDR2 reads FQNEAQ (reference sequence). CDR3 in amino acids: CASRGQGAFNEQFF. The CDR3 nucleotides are TGTGCCAGCAGAGGACAGGGGGCTTTCAATGAGCAGTTCTTC.

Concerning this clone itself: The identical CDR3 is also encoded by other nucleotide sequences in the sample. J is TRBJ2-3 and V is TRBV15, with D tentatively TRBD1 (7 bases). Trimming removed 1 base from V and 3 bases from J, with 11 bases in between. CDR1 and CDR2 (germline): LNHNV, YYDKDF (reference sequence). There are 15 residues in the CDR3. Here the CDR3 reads CATSRVAGGTDTQYF. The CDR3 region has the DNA TGTGCCACCAGCAGAGTGGCAGGGGGGACAGATACGCAGTATTTT.

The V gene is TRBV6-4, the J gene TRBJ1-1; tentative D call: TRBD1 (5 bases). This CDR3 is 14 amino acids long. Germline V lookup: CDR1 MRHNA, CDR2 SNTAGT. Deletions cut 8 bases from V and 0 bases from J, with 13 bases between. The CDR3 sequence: CASPQTDMNTEAFF. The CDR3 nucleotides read TGTGCCAGCCCTCAGACAGATATGAACACTGAAGCTTTCTTT.

This CDR3 reads CASSLSQGGNQPQHF. CDR3 nucleotides: TGTGCCAGCAGTTTGTCGCAGGGCGGCAATCAGCCCCAGCATTTT. V gene TRBV27 combines with J gene TRBJ1-5; D is perhaps TRBD1 (5 bases). The length of the CDR3 is 15 residues. CDR1 and CDR2 from the germline V gene are MNHEY and SMNVEV (reference sequence). Trimming left V 3 bases short and J 2 bases short, with 11 bases between.

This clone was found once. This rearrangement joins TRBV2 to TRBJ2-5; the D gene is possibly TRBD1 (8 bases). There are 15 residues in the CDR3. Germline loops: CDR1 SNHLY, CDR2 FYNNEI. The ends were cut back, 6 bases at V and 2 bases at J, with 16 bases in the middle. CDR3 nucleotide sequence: TGTGCCAGCAGATCGTTACAGGGGGGGCAAGAGACCCAGTACTTC. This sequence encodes CASRSLQGGQETQYF.

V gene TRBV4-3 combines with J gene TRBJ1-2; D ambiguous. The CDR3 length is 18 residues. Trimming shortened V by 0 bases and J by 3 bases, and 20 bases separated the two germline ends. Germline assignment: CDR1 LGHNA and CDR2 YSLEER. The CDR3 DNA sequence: TGCGCCAGCAGCCAAGATCTAGTCGGTTCGGAGGATTACTATGGCTACACCTTC. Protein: CASSQDLVGSEDYYGYTF.

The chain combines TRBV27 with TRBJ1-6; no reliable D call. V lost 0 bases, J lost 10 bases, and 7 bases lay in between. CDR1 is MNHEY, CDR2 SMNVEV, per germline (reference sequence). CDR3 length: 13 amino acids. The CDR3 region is CASSLSRESPLHF. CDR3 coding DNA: TGTGCCAGCAGTTTATCGCGAGAATCACCCCTCCACTTT.

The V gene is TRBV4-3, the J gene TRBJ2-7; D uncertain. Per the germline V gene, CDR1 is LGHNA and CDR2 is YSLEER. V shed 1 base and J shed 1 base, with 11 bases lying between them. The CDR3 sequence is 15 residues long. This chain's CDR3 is CASSQGSGASYEQYF. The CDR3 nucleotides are TGCGCCAGCAGCCAAGGTTCTGGAGCGTCCTACGAGCAGTACTTC.

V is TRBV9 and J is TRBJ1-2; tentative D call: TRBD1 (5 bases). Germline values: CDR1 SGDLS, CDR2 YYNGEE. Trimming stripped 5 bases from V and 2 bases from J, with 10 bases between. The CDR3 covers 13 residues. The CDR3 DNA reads TGTGCCAGCAGTGTACAGGTGAACTATGGCTACACCTTC. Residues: CASSVQVNYGYTF.

In DNA form, the CDR3 reads TGTGCCAGCAGTCCCGGGACAGGGGGCTTTAGTGAGCAGTTCTTC. Its protein is CASSPGTGGFSEQFF. The gene calls are TRBV6-5 and TRBJ2-1, with TRBD1 identical over 12 bases. The CDR3 consists of 15 residues. Germline V lookup: CDR1 MNHEY, CDR2 SVGAGI. Losses at the gene ends were 5 bases for V and 9 bases for J; bases not matched to a gene: 8.

CDR3 loop: CASSDTSGGVDTQYF. In DNA, the CDR3 is TGTGCCAGCAGTGACACTAGCGGGGGAGTAGATACGCAGTATTTT. The chain couples TRBV6-4 to TRBJ2-3, with TRBD2 matching 11 bases. V was clipped by 2 bases and J by 5 bases; unmatched bases: 3. CDR1 and CDR2 from the germline V gene are MRHNA and SNTAGT. The CDR3 totals 15 residues.

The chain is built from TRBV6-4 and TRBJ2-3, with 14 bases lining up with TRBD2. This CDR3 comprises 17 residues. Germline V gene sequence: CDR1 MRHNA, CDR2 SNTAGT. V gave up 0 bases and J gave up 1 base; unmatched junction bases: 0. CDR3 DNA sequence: TGTGCCAGCAGTGACTCGACTAGCGGGGGGGGCACAGATACGCAGTATTTT. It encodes CASSDSTSGGGTDTQYF.

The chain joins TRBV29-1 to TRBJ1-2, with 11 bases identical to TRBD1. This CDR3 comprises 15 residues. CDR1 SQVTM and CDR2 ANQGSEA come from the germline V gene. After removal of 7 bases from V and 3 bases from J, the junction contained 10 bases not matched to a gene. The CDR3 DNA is TGCAGCGCCGGACAGGGGGCAATGACTGACTATGGCTACACCTTC. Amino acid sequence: CSAGQGAMTDYGYTF.

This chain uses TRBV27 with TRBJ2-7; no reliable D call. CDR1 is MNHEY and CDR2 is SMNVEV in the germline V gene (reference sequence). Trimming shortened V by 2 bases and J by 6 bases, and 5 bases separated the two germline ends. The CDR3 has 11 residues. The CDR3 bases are TGTGCCAGCAGTTTAGGCGGCGAGCAGTACTTC. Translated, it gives CASSLGGEQYF.

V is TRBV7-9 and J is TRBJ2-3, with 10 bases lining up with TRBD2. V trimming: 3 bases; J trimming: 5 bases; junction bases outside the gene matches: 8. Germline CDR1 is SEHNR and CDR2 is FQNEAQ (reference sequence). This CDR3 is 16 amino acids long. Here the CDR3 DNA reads TGTGCCAGCAGCTTCGACAGCGGGGGGGCCAGAGATACGCAGTATTTT. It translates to CASSFDSGGARDTQYF.

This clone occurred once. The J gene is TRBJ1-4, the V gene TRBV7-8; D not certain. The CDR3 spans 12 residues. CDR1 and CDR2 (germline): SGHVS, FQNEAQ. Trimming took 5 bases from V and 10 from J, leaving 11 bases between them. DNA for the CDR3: TGTGCCAGCAGCGGGAGGGATGGAAAACTGTTTTTT. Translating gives CASSGRDGKLFF.

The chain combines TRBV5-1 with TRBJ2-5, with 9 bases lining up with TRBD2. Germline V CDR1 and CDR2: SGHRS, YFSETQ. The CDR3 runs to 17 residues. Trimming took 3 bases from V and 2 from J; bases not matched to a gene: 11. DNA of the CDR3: TGCGCCAGCAGCTGGGGCCATAGCGGGGGCGTACAAGAGACCCAGTACTTC. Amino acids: CASSWGHSGGVQETQYF.

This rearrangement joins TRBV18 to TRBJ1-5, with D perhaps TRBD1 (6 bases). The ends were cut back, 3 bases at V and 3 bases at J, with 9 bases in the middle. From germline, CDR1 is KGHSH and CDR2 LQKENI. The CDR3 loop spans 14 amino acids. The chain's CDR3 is CASSPGGANQPQHF. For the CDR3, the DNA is TGTGCCAGCTCACCGGGGGGGGCCAATCAGCCCCAGCATTTT.